Described below is a single TCR beta chain sequence and its context. Antigen: not known. This entry comes from a study of OX40 agonist ivuxolimab in advanced cancers. Across the whole study: Eligibility rules accepted prior anti-PD-1, anti-PD-L1 or anti-CTLA-4 therapy, and around 43% had some.

The CDR3 totals 14 residues. Trimming stripped 7 bases from V and 5 bases from J, with 15 bases between. Germline V gene lookup returns CDR1 LNHDA and CDR2 SQIVND (reference sequence). Study-wide results and caveats: CD4+ T cells averaged fewer expanded clones than CD8+ T cells. Certain nonresponders additionally had low normalized T-cell clonal expansion.

Clones were read by immunoSEQ multiplex PCR, and TCRdb kept only the in-frame ones, dropping some. Among 95,000 to 150,000 clones listed, approximately 92% were seen once. This receptor was taken from an adult with an advanced solid tumor such as melanoma, head and neck, liver or kidney cancer. The starting material was CD4+ or CD8+ T cells sorted from blood, obtained in a trial of the OX40 agonist ivuxolimab. The chain couples TRBV19 to TRBJ2-1; D gene unclear. CDR3 loop: CASTQGVPHNEQFF. The CDR3 DNA is TGTGCCAGTACGCAAGGAGTTCCGCACAATGAGCAGTTCTTC.